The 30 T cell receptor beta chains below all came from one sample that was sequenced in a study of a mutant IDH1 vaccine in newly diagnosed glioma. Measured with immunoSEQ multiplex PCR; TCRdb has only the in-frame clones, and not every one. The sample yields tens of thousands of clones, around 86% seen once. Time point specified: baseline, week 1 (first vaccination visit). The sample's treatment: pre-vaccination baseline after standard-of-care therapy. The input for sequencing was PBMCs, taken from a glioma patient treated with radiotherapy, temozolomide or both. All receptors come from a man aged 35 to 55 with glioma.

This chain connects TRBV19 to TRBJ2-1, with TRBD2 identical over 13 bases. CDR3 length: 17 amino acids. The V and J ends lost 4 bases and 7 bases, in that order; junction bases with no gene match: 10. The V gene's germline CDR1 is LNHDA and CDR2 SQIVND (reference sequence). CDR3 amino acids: CASSTETGLAGRNEQFF. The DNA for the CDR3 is TGTGCCAGTAGTACCGAGACGGGACTAGCGGGAAGAAATGAGCAGTTCTTC.

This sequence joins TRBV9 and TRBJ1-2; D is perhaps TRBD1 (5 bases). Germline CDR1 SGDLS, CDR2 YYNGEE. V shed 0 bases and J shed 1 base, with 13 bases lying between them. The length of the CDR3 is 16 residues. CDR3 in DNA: TGTGCCAGCAGCGTAGGGGCAGGAAGGGGTAACTATGGCTACACCTTC. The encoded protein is CASSVGAGRGNYGYTF.

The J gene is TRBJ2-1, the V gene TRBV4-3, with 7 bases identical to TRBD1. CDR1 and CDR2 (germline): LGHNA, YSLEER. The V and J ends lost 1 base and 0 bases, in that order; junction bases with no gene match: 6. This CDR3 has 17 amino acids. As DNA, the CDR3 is TGCGCCAGCAGCCAAGGTATACAGGGGAGCTCCTACAATGAGCAGTTCTTC. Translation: CASSQGIQGSSYNEQFF.

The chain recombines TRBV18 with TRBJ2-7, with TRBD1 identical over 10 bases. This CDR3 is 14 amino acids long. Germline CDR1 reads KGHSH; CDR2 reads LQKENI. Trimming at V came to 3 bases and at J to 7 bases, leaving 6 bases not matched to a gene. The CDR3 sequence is CASSPPGQGFEQYF. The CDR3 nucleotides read TGTGCCAGCTCACCCCCGGGACAGGGGTTTGAGCAGTACTTC.

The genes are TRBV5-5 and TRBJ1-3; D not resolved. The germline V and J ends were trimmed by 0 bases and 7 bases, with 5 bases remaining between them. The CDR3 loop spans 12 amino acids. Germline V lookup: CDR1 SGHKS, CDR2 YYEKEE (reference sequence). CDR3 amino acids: CASSLVTNTIYF. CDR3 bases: TGTGCCAGCAGCTTGGTCACTAACACCATATATTTT.

Written as DNA, the CDR3 is TGTGCCAGTAGTATGTACCGGGGGGCAGGTGAAAAACTGTTTTTT. It encodes CASSMYRGAGEKLFF. The chain joins TRBV19 to TRBJ1-4; D is perhaps TRBD1 (6 bases). The length of the CDR3 is 15 residues. The V gene lost 3 bases and the J gene lost 7 bases, with 15 bases spanning the gap. Germline V CDR1 and CDR2: LNHDA, SQIVND (reference sequence).

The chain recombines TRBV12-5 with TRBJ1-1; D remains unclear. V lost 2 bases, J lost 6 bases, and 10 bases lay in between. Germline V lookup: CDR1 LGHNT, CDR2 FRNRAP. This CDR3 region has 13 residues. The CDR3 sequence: CASGLYGRPEAFF. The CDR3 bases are TGTGCTAGTGGTTTGTATGGTCGTCCTGAAGCTTTCTTT.

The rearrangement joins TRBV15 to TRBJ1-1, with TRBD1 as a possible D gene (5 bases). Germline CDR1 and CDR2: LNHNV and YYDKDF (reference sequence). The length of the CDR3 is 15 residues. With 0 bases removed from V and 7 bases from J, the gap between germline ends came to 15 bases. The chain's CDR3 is CATSREAIDGGEAFF. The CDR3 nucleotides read TGTGCCACCAGCAGAGAGGCTATCGATGGGGGTGAAGCTTTCTTT. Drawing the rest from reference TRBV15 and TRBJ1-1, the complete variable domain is DAMVIQNPRYQVTQFGKPVTLSCSQTLNHNVMYWYQQKSSQAPKLLFHYYDKDFNNEADTPDNFQSRRPNTSFCFLDIRSPGLGDTAMYLCATSREAIDGGEAFFGQGTRLTVV.

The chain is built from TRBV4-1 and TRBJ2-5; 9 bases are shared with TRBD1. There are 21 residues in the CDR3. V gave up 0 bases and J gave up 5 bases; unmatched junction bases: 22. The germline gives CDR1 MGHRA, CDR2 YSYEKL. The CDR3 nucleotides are TGCGCCAGCAGCCAAGAATCCCTCATGATAACCGGGACAGGGTATGGGGAGACCCAGTACTTC. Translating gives CASSQESLMITGTGYGETQYF.

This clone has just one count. CDR3 protein: CASSLVPGTGETQYF. The CDR3 DNA follows: TGCGCCAGCAGCTTGGTACCAGGGACGGGGGAGACCCAGTACTTC. The chain is built from TRBV5-1 and TRBJ2-5, with D perhaps given as TRBD1 or TRBD2 (5 bases each). Looked up from germline, CDR1 is SGHRS and CDR2 is YFSETQ. CDR3 size: 15 residues. V was clipped by 0 bases and J by 5 bases, with 14 bases between them. The full variable domain, its missing parts supplied by reference TRBV5-1 and TRBJ2-5, is KAGVTQTPRYLIKTRGQQVTLSCSPISGHRSVSWYQQTPGQGLQFLFEYFSETQRNKGNFPGRFSGRQFSNSRSEMNVSTLELGDSALYLCASSLVPGTGETQYFGPGTRLLVL.

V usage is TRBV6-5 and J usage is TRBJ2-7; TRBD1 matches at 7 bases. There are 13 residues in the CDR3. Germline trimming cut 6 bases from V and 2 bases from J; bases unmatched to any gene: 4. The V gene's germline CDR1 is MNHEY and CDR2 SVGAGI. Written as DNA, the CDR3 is TGTGCCAGCAGGGGACAGACGCCCTACGAGCAGTACTTC. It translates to CASRGQTPYEQYF.

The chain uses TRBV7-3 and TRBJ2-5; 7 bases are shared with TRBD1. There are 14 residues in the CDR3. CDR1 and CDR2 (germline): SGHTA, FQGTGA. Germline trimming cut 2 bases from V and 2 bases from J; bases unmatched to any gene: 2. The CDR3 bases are TGTGCCAGCAGCTTATCAGGGGGACAAGAGACCCAGTACTTC. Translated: CASSLSGGQETQYF.

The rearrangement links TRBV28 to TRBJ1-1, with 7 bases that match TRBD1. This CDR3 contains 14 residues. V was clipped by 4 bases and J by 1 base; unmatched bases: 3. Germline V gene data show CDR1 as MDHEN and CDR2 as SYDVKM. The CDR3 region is CASSYRGPNTEAFF. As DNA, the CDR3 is TGTGCCAGCAGTTACAGGGGCCCGAACACTGAAGCTTTCTTT.

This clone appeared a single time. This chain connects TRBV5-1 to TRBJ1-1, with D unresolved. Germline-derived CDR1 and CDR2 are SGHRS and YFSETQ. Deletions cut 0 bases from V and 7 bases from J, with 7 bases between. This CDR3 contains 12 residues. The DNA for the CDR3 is TGCGCCAGCAGCTTGGGCGAAGATGAAGCTTTCTTT. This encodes CASSLGEDEAFF.

The CDR3: CASSEKGGGEQYF. The CDR3 nucleotides are TGTGCCAGCAGTGAAAAGGGGGGAGGCGAGCAGTACTTC. The V call is TRBV6-1, the J call TRBJ2-7, with D perhaps TRBD1 or TRBD2 (6 bases each). CDR1 MNHNS and CDR2 SASEGT come from the germline V gene. This CDR3 comprises 13 residues. Trimming left V 2 bases short and J 6 bases short, with 11 bases between.

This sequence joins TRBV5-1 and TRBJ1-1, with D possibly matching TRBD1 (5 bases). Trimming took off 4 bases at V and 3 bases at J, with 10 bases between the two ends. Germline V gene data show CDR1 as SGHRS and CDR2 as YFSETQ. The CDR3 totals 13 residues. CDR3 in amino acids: CASSEDSYTEAFF. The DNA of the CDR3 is TGCGCCAGCAGCGAAGACAGTTACACTGAAGCTTTCTTT.

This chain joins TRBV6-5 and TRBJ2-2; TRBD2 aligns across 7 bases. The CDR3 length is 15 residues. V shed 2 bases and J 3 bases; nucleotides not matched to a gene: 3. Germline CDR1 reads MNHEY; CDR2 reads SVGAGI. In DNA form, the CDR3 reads TGTGCCAGCAGTTACGCTAGCGGACACACCGGGGAGCTGTTTTTT. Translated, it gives CASSYASGHTGELFF.

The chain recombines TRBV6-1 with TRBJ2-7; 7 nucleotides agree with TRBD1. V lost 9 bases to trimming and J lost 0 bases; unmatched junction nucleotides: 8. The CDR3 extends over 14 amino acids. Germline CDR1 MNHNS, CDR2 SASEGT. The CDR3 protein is CARAPGQSSYEQYF. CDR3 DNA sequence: TGTGCCAGGGCCCCGGGACAGAGCTCCTACGAGCAGTACTTC.

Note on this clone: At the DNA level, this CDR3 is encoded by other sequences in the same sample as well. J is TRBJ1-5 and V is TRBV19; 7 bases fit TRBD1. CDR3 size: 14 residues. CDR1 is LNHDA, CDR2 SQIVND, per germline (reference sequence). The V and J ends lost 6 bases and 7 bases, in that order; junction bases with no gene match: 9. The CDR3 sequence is CASSPRQGEQPQHF. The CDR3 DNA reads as TGTGCCAGTAGCCCGAGACAGGGTGAGCAGCCCCAGCATTTT. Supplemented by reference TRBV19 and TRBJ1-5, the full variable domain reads DGGITQSPKYLFRKEGQNVTLSCEQNLNHDAMYWYRQDPGQGLRLIYYSQIVNDFQKGDIAEGYSVSREKKESFPLTVTSAQKNPTAFYLCASSPRQGEQPQHFGDGTRLSIL.

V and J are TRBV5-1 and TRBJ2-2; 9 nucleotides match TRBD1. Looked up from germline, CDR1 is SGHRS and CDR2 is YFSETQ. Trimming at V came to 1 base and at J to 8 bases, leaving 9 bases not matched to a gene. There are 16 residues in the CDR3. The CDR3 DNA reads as TGCGCCAGCAGCTTGACAGGGGGCGGTTTTACTGGGGAGCTGTTTTTT. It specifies CASSLTGGGFTGELFF.

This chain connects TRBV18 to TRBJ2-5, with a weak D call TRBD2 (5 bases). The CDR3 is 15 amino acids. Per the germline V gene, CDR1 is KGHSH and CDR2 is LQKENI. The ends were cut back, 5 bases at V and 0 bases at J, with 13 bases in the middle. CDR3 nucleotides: TGTGCCAGCTCAACTCGACTAAGAGACCAAGAGACCCAGTACTTC. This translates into CASSTRLRDQETQYF.

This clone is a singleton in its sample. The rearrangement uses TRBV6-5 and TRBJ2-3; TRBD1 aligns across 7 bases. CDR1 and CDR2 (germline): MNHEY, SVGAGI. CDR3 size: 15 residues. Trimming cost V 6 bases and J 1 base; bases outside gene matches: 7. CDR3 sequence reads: CASSRQGWGTDTQYF. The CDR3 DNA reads TGTGCCAGCAGCCGACAGGGTTGGGGCACAGATACGCAGTATTTT.

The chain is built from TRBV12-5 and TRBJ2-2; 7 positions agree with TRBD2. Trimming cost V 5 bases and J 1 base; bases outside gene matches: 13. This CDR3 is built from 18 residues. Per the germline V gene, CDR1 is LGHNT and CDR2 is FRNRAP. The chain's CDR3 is CASGRYLGSGMNTGELFF. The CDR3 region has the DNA TGTGCTAGTGGTCGATACTTGGGAAGCGGGATGAACACCGGGGAGCTGTTTTTT.

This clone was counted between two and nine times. In DNA, the CDR3 is TGCGCCAGCAGTGATTGGGGATATGGTGGCTACACCTTC. Translating gives CASSDWGYGGYTF. V gene TRBV10-2 combines with J gene TRBJ1-2; no clear D. Germline CDR1 is WSHSY and CDR2 is SAAADI. This CDR3 contains 13 residues. V lost 3 bases and J lost 7, with 12 bases in between.

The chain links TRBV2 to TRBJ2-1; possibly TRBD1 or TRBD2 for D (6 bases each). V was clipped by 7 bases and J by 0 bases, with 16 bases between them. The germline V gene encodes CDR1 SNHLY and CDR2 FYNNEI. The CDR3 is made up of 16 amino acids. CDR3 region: CASTRRGTLSYNEQFF. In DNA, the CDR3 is TGTGCCAGCACCCGGAGGGGGACTCTCTCCTACAATGAGCAGTTCTTC.

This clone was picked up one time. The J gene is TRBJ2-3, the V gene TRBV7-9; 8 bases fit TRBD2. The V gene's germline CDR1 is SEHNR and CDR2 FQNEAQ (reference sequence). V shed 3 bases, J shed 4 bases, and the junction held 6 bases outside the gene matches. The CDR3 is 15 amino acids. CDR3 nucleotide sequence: TGTGCCAGCAGCTTCAGCGGGAGAGGATCAGATACGCAGTATTTT. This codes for CASSFSGRGSDTQYF. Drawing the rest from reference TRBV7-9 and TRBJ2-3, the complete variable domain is DTGVSQNPRHKITKRGQNVTFRCDPISEHNRLYWYRQTLGQGPEFLTYFQNEAQLEKSRLLSDRFSAERPKGSFSTLEIQRTEQGDSAMYLCASSFSGRGSDTQYFGPGTRLTVL.

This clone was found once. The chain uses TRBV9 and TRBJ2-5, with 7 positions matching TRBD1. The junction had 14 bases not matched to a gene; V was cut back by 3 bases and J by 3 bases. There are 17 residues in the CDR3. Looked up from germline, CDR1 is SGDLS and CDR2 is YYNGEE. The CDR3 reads CASSERLNRDREETQYF. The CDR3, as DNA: TGTGCCAGCAGCGAGAGACTCAACCGGGACAGAGAAGAGACCCAGTACTTC. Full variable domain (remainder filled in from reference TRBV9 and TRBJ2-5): DSGVTQTPKHLITATGQRVTLRCSPRSGDLSVYWYQQSLDQGLQFLIQYYNGEERAKGNILERFSAQQFPDLHSELNLSSLELGDSALYFCASSERLNRDREETQYFGPGTRLLVL.

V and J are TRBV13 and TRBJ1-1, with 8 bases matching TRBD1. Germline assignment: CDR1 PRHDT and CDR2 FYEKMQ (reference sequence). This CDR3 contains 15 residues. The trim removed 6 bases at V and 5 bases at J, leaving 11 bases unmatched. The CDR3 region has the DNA TGTGCCAGCAGTCGCGACAGGGGTAGGGGAACTGAAGCTTTCTTT. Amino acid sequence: CASSRDRGRGTEAFF. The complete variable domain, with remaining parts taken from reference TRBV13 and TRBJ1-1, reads AAGVIQSPRHLIKEKRETATLKCYPIPRHDTVYWYQQGPGQDPQFLISFYEKMQSDKGSIPDRFSAQQFSDYHSELNMSSLELGDSALYFCASSRDRGRGTEAFFGQGTRLTVV.

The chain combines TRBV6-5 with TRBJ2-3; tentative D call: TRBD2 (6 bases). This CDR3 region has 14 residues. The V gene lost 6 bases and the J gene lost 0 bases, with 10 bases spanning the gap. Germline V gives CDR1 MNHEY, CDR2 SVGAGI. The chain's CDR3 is CASRPGLSTDTQYF. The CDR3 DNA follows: TGTGCCAGCAGGCCGGGACTCAGCACAGATACGCAGTATTTT.

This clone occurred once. The CDR3 spells CASRSPARGHEQYF. Here the CDR3 DNA reads TGTGCCAGCAGATCTCCCGCTAGGGGGCACGAGCAGTACTTC. The V gene is TRBV27, the J gene TRBJ2-7, with TRBD1 identical over 7 bases. The CDR3 spans 14 residues. The germline CDR1 and CDR2 sequences are MNHEY and SMNVEV (reference sequence). V shed 6 bases and J 5 bases; nucleotides not matched to a gene: 10.